These T cell receptor beta chains were read from a single sample in a study of blood T cell repertoires in COVID-19. Generated by immunoSEQ multiplex PCR, the TCRdb table keeps only in-frame clones and is missing some. Seen here are over 150,000 clones, about 86% observed once, and the top ten hold about 7.2%. Sequencing input: PBMCs or T cells enriched from blood (not recorded which). The receptor set was obtained from a man over 45 who had recovered from COVID-19. The CDR3 runs from the conserved cysteine through the conserved F or W. A D gene is named only where the DNA matches it firmly. Size values are once, few and many counts, or a class for expanded clones, and some rows have none.

len: 17
v_gene: TRBV19
j_gene: TRBJ2-2
abundance: .
d_gene: TRBD1
CDR3nt: TGTGCCAGTAGTATAGGAGGACAGGGGGCGACCACCGGGGAGCTGTTTTTT
CDR3aa: CASSIGGQGATTGELFF

len: 15
v_gene: TRBV7-3
j_gene: TRBJ2-1
abundance: .
d_gene: TRBD2
CDR3nt: TGTGCCAGCAGCAGGACTAGCGGGGGTGGGAATGAGCAGTTCTTC
CDR3aa: CASSRTSGGGNEQFF

len: 15
v_gene: TRBV21-1
j_gene: TRBJ1-2
abundance: .
d_gene: .
CDR3nt: TGTGCCAGCAGCACCGACAGGGGGCGCGGGACTGGCTACACCTTC
CDR3aa: CASSTDRGRGTGYTF

len: 15
v_gene: TRBV4-1
j_gene: TRBJ1-2
abundance: .
d_gene: TRBD1
CDR3nt: TGCGCCAGCAGCCAAGGGACAGGGGATGTTTATGGCTACACCTTC
CDR3aa: CASSQGTGDVYGYTF

len: 16
v_gene: TRBV9
j_gene: TRBJ2-3
abundance: once
d_gene: TRBD2
CDR3nt: TGTGCCAGCAGCGGCTTGGGACTAGCGGGGGGGGATACGCAGTATTTT
CDR3aa: CASSGLGLAGGDTQYF

len: 19
v_gene: TRBV12-2
j_gene: TRBJ1-4
abundance: .
d_gene: .
CDR3nt: TGTGCAAGTCGCCAGCCTATCCGGGACAGGGGGCTACCTAATGAAAAACTGTTTTTT
CDR3aa: CASRQPIRDRGLPNEKLFF

len: 17
v_gene: TRBV10-3
j_gene: TRBJ2-1
abundance: .
d_gene: TRBD2
CDR3nt: TGTGCCATCAGTGACCCCGGGACTAGCGGGGGGGCCGGGGAGCAGTTCTTC
CDR3aa: CAISDPGTSGGAGEQFF

len: 15
v_gene: TRBV7-8
j_gene: TRBJ2-7
abundance: many
d_gene: .
CDR3nt: TGTGCCAGCAGCCCTATTCGGGACATGTCCCACGAGCAGTACTTC
CDR3aa: CASSPIRDMSHEQYF

len: 15
v_gene: TRBV6-6
j_gene: TRBJ2-2
abundance: .
d_gene: .
CDR3nt: TGTGCCAGCAGTAAACAGGTCGCGAACACCGGGGAGCTGTTTTTT
CDR3aa: CASSKQVANTGELFF

len: 15
v_gene: TRBV5-1
j_gene: TRBJ2-5
abundance: .
d_gene: TRBD1
CDR3nt: TGCGCCAGCAGCGACGGACAGGGTAGGGGAGAGACCCAGTACTTC
CDR3aa: CASSDGQGRGETQYF

len: 15
v_gene: TRBV6-2/TRBV6-3
j_gene: TRBJ2-1
abundance: .
d_gene: .
CDR3nt: TGTGCCAGCAGTCTGACCCGGGACTCCAACAATGAGCAGTTCTTC
CDR3aa: CASSLTRDSNNEQFF

len: 16
v_gene: TRBV24-1
j_gene: TRBJ1-5
abundance: .
d_gene: .
CDR3nt: TGTGCCACCAGAAAAGATTGGTCAGGCGGCAATCAGCCCCAGCATTTT
CDR3aa: CATRKDWSGGNQPQHF

len: 17
v_gene: TRBV19
j_gene: TRBJ2-5
abundance: .
d_gene: TRBD2
CDR3nt: TGTGCCAGTAAACGGACTAGCGGGGGGACCCCTCAAGAGACCCAGTACTTC
CDR3aa: CASKRTSGGTPQETQYF

len: 15
v_gene: TRBV5-1
j_gene: TRBJ2-1
abundance: .
d_gene: TRBD1
CDR3nt: TGCGCCAGCAGCTTGGGGGGACAGGGCCACAATGAGCAGTTCTTC
CDR3aa: CASSLGGQGHNEQFF

len: 15
v_gene: TRBV5-4
j_gene: TRBJ2-5
abundance: .
d_gene: .
CDR3nt: TGTGCCAGCAGCTTGGCTGGCGGGCAGGGGGAGACCCAGTACTTC
CDR3aa: CASSLAGGQGETQYF

len: 15
v_gene: TRBV7-8
j_gene: TRBJ2-7
abundance: .
d_gene: .
CDR3nt: TGTGCCAGCAGCTCCCGCTCTTGGGGCCCCTACGAGCAGTACTTC
CDR3aa: CASSSRSWGPYEQYF

len: 13
v_gene: TRBV12-5
j_gene: TRBJ1-5
abundance: .
d_gene: .
CDR3nt: TGTGCTAGTGCACAGGGAAGCAATCAGCCCCAGCATTTT
CDR3aa: CASAQGSNQPQHF

len: 16
v_gene: TRBV18
j_gene: TRBJ2-2
abundance: few
d_gene: TRBD1
CDR3nt: TGTGCCAGCTCACCAGCGGGACAGGGGTCCACCGGGGAGCTGTTTTTT
CDR3aa: CASSPAGQGSTGELFF

len: 14
v_gene: TRBV5-1
j_gene: TRBJ2-1
abundance: .
d_gene: TRBD2
CDR3nt: TGCGCCAGCAGCTTGGGACTAGCGGGCGATGAGCAGTTCTTC
CDR3aa: CASSLGLAGDEQFF

len: 15
v_gene: TRBV5-1
j_gene: TRBJ1-1
abundance: .
d_gene: TRBD1
CDR3nt: TGCGCCAGCAGCTTACAGGGGGCACAAGGAACTGAAGCTTTCTTT
CDR3aa: CASSLQGAQGTEAFF

len: 14
v_gene: TRBV18
j_gene: TRBJ2-7
abundance: .
d_gene: .
CDR3nt: TGTGCCAGCTCACCGTCCACCACGGGATTTGAGCAGTACTTC
CDR3aa: CASSPSTTGFEQYF

len: 14
v_gene: TRBV7-9
j_gene: TRBJ2-2
abundance: .
d_gene: .
CDR3nt: TGTGCCAGCAGCTTAGGAGCAACCACCGGGGAGCTGTTTTTT
CDR3aa: CASSLGATTGELFF

len: 15
v_gene: TRBV6-6
j_gene: TRBJ2-7
abundance: .
d_gene: TRBD1
CDR3nt: TGTGCCAGCAGACACGGACAGGGGGACTCCTACGAGCAGTACTTC
CDR3aa: CASRHGQGDSYEQYF

len: 13
v_gene: TRBV19
j_gene: TRBJ1-2
abundance: .
d_gene: .
CDR3nt: TGTGCCAGTACCCGGACAGTGAGGCGTGGCTACACCTTC
CDR3aa: CASTRTVRRGYTF

len: 15
v_gene: TRBV9
j_gene: TRBJ2-7
abundance: .
d_gene: TRBD2
CDR3nt: TGTGCCAGCAGCGCGGGGACTAGCGGGGTCTACGAGCAGTACTTC
CDR3aa: CASSAGTSGVYEQYF

len: 15
v_gene: TRBV7-2
j_gene: TRBJ1-5
abundance: .
d_gene: .
CDR3nt: TGTGCCAGCAGCTTAAACAGGGATAGCAATCAGCCCCAGCATTTT
CDR3aa: CASSLNRDSNQPQHF

len: 14
v_gene: TRBV19
j_gene: TRBJ1-2
abundance: .
d_gene: TRBD1
CDR3nt: TGTGCCAGCGTAAAGGGGGCAGGGATCTATGGCTACACCTTC
CDR3aa: CASVKGAGIYGYTF

len: 18
v_gene: TRBV4-1
j_gene: TRBJ2-7
abundance: .
d_gene: TRBD2
CDR3nt: TGCGCCAGCAGCCAAGAGAGTAGCGGGGGGTCGCGCGAATACGAGCAGTACTTC
CDR3aa: CASSQESSGGSREYEQYF

len: 16
v_gene: TRBV18
j_gene: TRBJ1-2
abundance: .
d_gene: .
CDR3nt: TGTGCCAGCTCACCAGGTCGAGGGAACCTTAACTATGGCTACACCTTC
CDR3aa: CASSPGRGNLNYGYTF

len: 17
v_gene: TRBV7-7
j_gene: TRBJ2-1
abundance: .
d_gene: TRBD2
CDR3nt: TGTGCTAGCAGCTTAGGTCTGGGACTAGCGGGGTACAATGAGCAGTTCTTC
CDR3aa: CASSLGLGLAGYNEQFF

len: 14
v_gene: TRBV30
j_gene: TRBJ1-4
abundance: .
d_gene: TRBD1
CDR3nt: TGTGCCTGGAGTAGCAGGGGGCGGGCTGAAAAACTGTTTTTT
CDR3aa: CAWSSRGRAEKLFF

len: 15
v_gene: TRBV5-8
j_gene: TRBJ1-3
abundance: .
d_gene: .
CDR3nt: TGTGCCAGCAGCTTTACAAGGGGCTTCGGAAACACCATATATTTT
CDR3aa: CASSFTRGFGNTIYF

len: 12
v_gene: TRBV7-8
j_gene: TRBJ2-7
abundance: .
d_gene: .
CDR3nt: TGTGCCAGCGGCGGGGTCCGGAACGAGCAGTACTTC
CDR3aa: CASGGVRNEQYF

len: 16
v_gene: TRBV10-3
j_gene: TRBJ1-5
abundance: .
d_gene: .
CDR3nt: TGTGCCATCAGTGAGTCGGGGGGTATGGGCAATCAGCCCCAGCATTTT
CDR3aa: CAISESGGMGNQPQHF

len: 15
v_gene: TRBV6-2/TRBV6-3
j_gene: TRBJ1-5
abundance: once
d_gene: TRBD1
CDR3nt: TGTGCCAGCAGCCCACATGGACAGGGTGGTCAGCCCCAGCATTTT
CDR3aa: CASSPHGQGGQPQHF

len: 12
v_gene: TRBV10-3
j_gene: TRBJ2-1
abundance: .
d_gene: TRBD2
CDR3nt: TGTGCCATCAGCCCAGGGGCGGGGGGGCAGTTCTTC
CDR3aa: CAISPGAGGQFF

len: 16
v_gene: TRBV4-3
j_gene: TRBJ2-7
abundance: .
d_gene: TRBD1
CDR3nt: TGCGCCAGCAGCCAAGATTTGGGGCAGGGGGTCCACGAGCAGTACTTC
CDR3aa: CASSQDLGQGVHEQYF

len: 12
v_gene: TRBV10-3
j_gene: TRBJ2-7
abundance: many
d_gene: TRBD1
CDR3nt: TGTGCCATTCGACTGGACAGGGGCGAGCAGTACTTC
CDR3aa: CAIRLDRGEQYF

len: 12
v_gene: TRBV5-4
j_gene: TRBJ2-3
abundance: .
d_gene: .
CDR3nt: TGTGCCAGCAGCTTGGACAGGGAACAGCAGTATTTT
CDR3aa: CASSLDREQQYF

len: 16
v_gene: TRBV6-1
j_gene: TRBJ2-6
abundance: .
d_gene: .
CDR3nt: TGTGCCAGCAGTGTGGTTTCGGTCTCTGGGGCCAACGTCCTGACTTTC
CDR3aa: CASSVVSVSGANVLTF

len: 16
v_gene: TRBV6-5
j_gene: TRBJ2-5
abundance: once
d_gene: TRBD2
CDR3nt: TGTGCCAGCAGTTACTCCTGGCTAGCGGGGGCAGAGACCCAGTACTTC
CDR3aa: CASSYSWLAGAETQYF

len: 13
v_gene: TRBV27
j_gene: TRBJ1-6
abundance: .
d_gene: TRBD1
CDR3nt: TGTGCCAGCAGAGCGGGACAGGGCTCACCCCTCCACTTT
CDR3aa: CASRAGQGSPLHF

len: 18
v_gene: TRBV4-1
j_gene: TRBJ1-6
abundance: .
d_gene: .
CDR3nt: TGCGCCAGCAGCCAAGATACGCCCAGGGCCTCCTATAATTCACCCCTCCACTTT
CDR3aa: CASSQDTPRASYNSPLHF

len: 12
v_gene: TRBV7-9
j_gene: TRBJ1-6
abundance: .
d_gene: TRBD1
CDR3nt: TGTGCCAGCAGCGGACAGGGGTCACCCCTCCACTTT
CDR3aa: CASSGQGSPLHF

len: 16
v_gene: TRBV7-8
j_gene: TRBJ2-3
abundance: once
d_gene: TRBD2
CDR3nt: TGTGCCAGCAGCCCTGGACTAGCGGAGCGCACAGATACGCAGTATTTT
CDR3aa: CASSPGLAERTDTQYF